This T cell receptor (beta chain) was documented in a study of blood T cell repertoires in COVID-19. Produced via immunoSEQ multiplex PCR; TCRdb's table is partial and in-frame only. Of about 210,000 clones detected, about 90% appear once; the ten largest clones hold about 1.3%. The V gene's germline CDR1 is SGDLS and CDR2 YYNGEE. The V gene lost 4 bases and the J gene lost 3 bases, with 5 bases spanning the gap. The CDR3 covers 12 residues. This receptor was taken from a young man with acute or convalescent COVID-19. Sequencing used peripheral blood. This chain connects TRBV9 to TRBJ2-1; D uncertain. CDR3 in DNA: TGTGCCAGCAGCCAACTCTACAATGAGCAGTTCTTC. Encoded protein: CASSQLYNEQFF.